These 23 T cell receptor beta chains share one sample of origin, sequenced in a study of control samples from healthy donors and cancer patients. TCRdb keeps only in-frame clones here, not all; method: immunoSEQ multiplex PCR. Counted here are about 58,000 clones, about 90% occurring once; the ten biggest clones make up roughly 13%. The sequencing input was PBMCs. The receptor set was obtained from an older woman with lung cancer.

This clone was counted once. The chain links TRBV5-1 to TRBJ1-6; D is unresolved. This CDR3 spans 15 amino acids. Trimming left V 0 bases short and J 5 bases short, with 9 bases between. Germline V gene lookup returns CDR1 SGHRS and CDR2 YFSETQ. DNA of the CDR3: TGCGCCAGCAGCTTGGCCACAGCAAATAATTCACCCCTCCACTTT. It specifies CASSLATANNSPLHF.

This clone was found once. The chain links TRBV30 to TRBJ1-2, with TRBD1 matching 8 bases. This CDR3 spans 16 amino acids. CDR1 is GTSNPN and CDR2 is SVGIG in the germline V gene (reference sequence). Trimming took 5 bases from V and 7 from J; bases not matched to a gene: 18. CDR3 in amino acids: CAWANLPGTGKSGYTF. Written as DNA, the CDR3 is TGTGCCTGGGCCAATCTTCCCGGGACAGGAAAGAGTGGCTACACCTTC.

J is TRBJ1-5 and V is TRBV18; D gene uncertain. Germline-derived CDR1 and CDR2 are KGHSH and LQKENI. The CDR3 is made up of 13 amino acids. V lost 4 bases and J lost 1, with 5 bases in between. This CDR3 is CASSQDSNQPQHF. The CDR3 nucleotides read TGTGCCAGCTCACAGGACAGCAATCAGCCCCAGCATTTT.

This clone was counted a few times. The chain is built from TRBV7-8 and TRBJ2-5; no firm D call. Trimming took 5 bases from V and 2 from J, leaving 9 bases between them. The CDR3 has 13 residues. Germline-derived CDR1 and CDR2 are SGHVS and FQNEAQ. The CDR3 protein is CASSPAKQETQYF. CDR3 coding DNA: TGTGCCAGCAGCCCCGCCAAGCAAGAGACCCAGTACTTC. Using reference TRBV7-8 and TRBJ2-5 for the parts outside the CDR3, the full variable domain is GAGVSQSPRYKVAKRGQDVALRCDPISGHVSLFWYQQALGQGPEFLTYFQNEAQLDKSGLPSDRFFAERPEGSVSTLKIQRTQQEDSAVYLCASSPAKQETQYFGPGTRLLVL.

The J gene is TRBJ1-3, the V gene TRBV15; the D is unclear. In germline, CDR1 is LNHNV, CDR2 YYDKDF (reference sequence). The ends were cut back, 4 bases at V and 1 base at J, with 5 bases in the middle. This CDR3 comprises 13 residues. CDR3 nucleotide sequence: TGTGCCACCAGCATAGCGTCTGGAAACACCATATATTTT. Protein sequence: CATSIASGNTIYF.

CDR3 region: CAISDRFNFYGYTF. Written as DNA, the CDR3 is TGTGCCATCAGTGACAGATTCAACTTCTATGGCTACACCTTC. The V gene is TRBV10-3, the J gene TRBJ1-2; D unclear. The germline CDR1 and CDR2 sequences are ENHRY and SYGVKD. V lost 3 bases and J 4 bases, leaving 12 bases between the germline ends. The CDR3 has 14 residues.

The chain joins TRBV3-1 (or the pseudogene TRBV3-2) to TRBJ1-1, with 7 nucleotides matching TRBD1. J lost 6 bases, V lost 3 bases, and 4 bases had no gene match. Germline V CDR1 and CDR2: LGHDT, YNNKEL (reference sequence). The CDR3 loop spans 13 amino acids. For the CDR3, the DNA is TGTGCCAGCAGCCAGAGACAGGGTGCTGAAGCTTTCTTT. This sequence encodes CASSQRQGAEAFF.

The rearrangement uses TRBV18 and TRBJ2-3; TRBD2 is a possible D gene (6 bases). Germline lookup yields CDR1 KGHSH and CDR2 LQKENI. This CDR3 contains 13 residues. The V gene lost 11 bases and the J gene lost 4 bases, with 16 bases spanning the gap. The CDR3 region is CAGSTEGADTQYF. The CDR3 bases are TGTGCCGGGTCAACGGAGGGAGCAGATACGCAGTATTTT.

The V and J genes are TRBV6-5 and TRBJ1-2; D possibly corresponds to TRBD1 (5 bases). The CDR3 is made up of 12 amino acids. V lost 7 bases to trimming and J lost 3 bases, with 9 bases between them. The V gene's germline CDR1 is MNHEY and CDR2 SVGAGI. CDR3 sequence reads: CASMAGDYGYTF. DNA of the CDR3: TGTGCCAGCATGGCGGGGGACTATGGCTACACCTTC.

The CDR3 region is CASKSGGLSTGELFF. CDR3 sequence (DNA): TGCGCCAGTAAATCAGGGGGCTTAAGCACCGGGGAGCTGTTTTTT. V usage is TRBV10-2 and J usage is TRBJ2-2, with 8 positions matching TRBD1. Germline V gene data show CDR1 as WSHSY and CDR2 as SAAADI. V gave up 9 bases and J gave up 4 bases; unmatched junction bases: 10. The CDR3 has 15 residues.

As for this clone: The conserved final phenylalanine or tryptophan is absent from the CDR3, which likely points to a read error. The CDR3 reads CASSLPPRTPGNTIYS. The CDR3 DNA sequence: TGTGCCAGCAGCTTGCCACCGAGGACACCTGGAAACACCATATATTCT. The chain has TRBV5-5 and TRBJ1-3; D might be TRBD1 (5 bases). The V gene lost 1 base and the J gene lost 2 bases, with 13 bases spanning the gap. The germline V gene has CDR1 SGHKS and CDR2 YYEKEE (reference sequence). The CDR3 is 16 amino acids.

V usage is TRBV2 and J usage is TRBJ2-3, with TRBD1 matching over 10 bases. CDR1 is SNHLY and CDR2 is FYNNEI in the germline V gene. The CDR3 totals 13 residues. V lost 8 bases, J lost 6 bases, and 5 bases stayed unmatched. The CDR3 DNA is TGTGCCAGCGATAAGGGACAGGGGGATACGCAGTATTTT. This encodes CASDKGQGDTQYF.

CDR3 coding DNA: TGTGCCAGCAGTTCCCAGGGATTACTCAATGAGCAGTTCTTC. This encodes CASSSQGLLNEQFF. V is TRBV6-5 and J is TRBJ2-1, with a weak D call TRBD1 (5 bases). Germline loops: CDR1 MNHEY, CDR2 SVGAGI. The CDR3 covers 14 residues. V gave up 4 bases and J gave up 6 bases, with 13 bases separating them.

The CDR3 loop is CASSLLGHEQFF. CDR3 sequence (DNA): TGCGCCAGCAGCTTGCTAGGTCACGAGCAGTTCTTC. The V gene is TRBV5-1, the J gene TRBJ2-1; the D is unclear. Trimming took off 1 base at V and 10 bases at J, with 9 bases between the two ends. The CDR3 has 12 amino acids. From germline, CDR1 is SGHRS and CDR2 YFSETQ.

The chain employs TRBV12-3 or TRBV12-4 and TRBJ2-3; D gene ambiguous. Between the trimmed V and J ends, which lost 6 bases and 8 bases, there was a span of 12 bases. The CDR3 has 12 amino acids. The CDR3 nucleotides are TGTGCCAGCAGCTCGGTCCCACGTACGCAGTATTTT. Residues: CASSSVPRTQYF.

This chain uses TRBV10-3 with TRBJ1-4; D is possibly TRBD1 (5 bases). Trimming stripped 7 bases from V and 7 bases from J, with 19 bases between. Germline lookup yields CDR1 ENHRY and CDR2 SYGVKD. The CDR3 spans 15 residues. CDR3 sequence reads: CAITSSTGQGEKLFF. The CDR3 DNA reads TGTGCCATCACAAGTAGTACAGGCCAGGGTGAAAAACTGTTTTTT.

This clone has a single count. The chain couples TRBV19 to TRBJ1-4; possible D gene TRBD1, 5 bases. Per the germline V gene, CDR1 is LNHDA and CDR2 is SQIVND (reference sequence). There are 17 residues in the CDR3. Trimming removed 3 bases at V and 4 bases at J, with 18 bases between. The CDR3 region has the DNA TGTGCCAGTAGTATTCGCGTTGGGCGAAGGGGTAATGAAAAACTGTTTTTT. Its protein is CASSIRVGRRGNEKLFF.

The J gene is TRBJ1-2, the V gene TRBV7-8, with 7 bases that match TRBD1. CDR3 length equals 15 residues. Germline V gives CDR1 SGHVS, CDR2 FQNEAQ. V lost 1 base and J lost 2; bases outside the gene matches: 4. CDR3: CASSLGGDRNYGYTF. In DNA form, the CDR3 reads TGTGCCAGCAGCTTAGGAGGGGACAGAAACTATGGCTACACCTTC.

The gene calls are TRBV5-1 and TRBJ1-3; 8 positions agree with TRBD1. This CDR3 spans 18 amino acids. CDR1 and CDR2 (germline): SGHRS, YFSETQ. V was clipped by 6 bases and J by 0 bases; unmatched bases: 14. DNA of the CDR3: TGCGCCAGCACGCAACCAGGGGGCCACAAACCCTCTGGAAACACCATATATTTT. Translating it yields CASTQPGGHKPSGNTIYF.

The chain employs TRBV2 and TRBJ1-1, with 9 bases lining up with TRBD1. V dropped 0 bases and J dropped 8; count of bases not matched to a gene: 10. This CDR3 has 16 residues. Germline V gene sequence: CDR1 SNHLY, CDR2 FYNNEI. The CDR3 region has the DNA TGTGCCAGCAGTGAAGCTTTTTTGGGACAGGGAGCGGAAGCTTTCTTT. This codes for CASSEAFLGQGAEAFF.

The V gene is TRBV11-2, the J gene TRBJ2-7, with 7 bases matching TRBD1. V shed 6 bases, J shed 5 bases, and the junction held 4 bases outside the gene matches. The CDR3 runs to 12 residues. Germline CDR1 and CDR2: SGHAT and FQNNGV. CDR3 region: CASRTGIDEQYF. The CDR3 DNA reads as TGTGCCAGCAGGACAGGGATCGACGAGCAGTACTTC.

The V call is TRBV2, the J call TRBJ2-6; no reliable D call. The CDR3 length is 14 residues. The germline CDR1 and CDR2 sequences are SNHLY and FYNNEI. The V gene lost 4 bases and the J gene lost 0 bases, with 4 bases spanning the gap. In DNA form, the CDR3 reads TGTGCCAGCAGTGGGAACTCTGGGGCCAACGTCCTGACTTTC. Residues: CASSGNSGANVLTF.

The chain links TRBV5-1 to TRBJ2-6; D is unclear. CDR3 length equals 16 residues. The germline CDR1 and CDR2 sequences are SGHRS and YFSETQ. V lost 5 bases and J 0 bases, leaving 12 bases between the germline ends. CDR3 in DNA: TGCGCCAGCAGTACATATACAGCCTCTGGGGCCAACGTCCTGACTTTC. It yields the protein CASSTYTASGANVLTF. The whole variable domain, filled in from reference TRBV5-1 and TRBJ2-6, reads KAGVTQTPRYLIKTRGQQVTLSCSPISGHRSVSWYQQTPGQGLQFLFEYFSETQRNKGNFPGRFSGRQFSNSRSEMNVSTLELGDSALYLCASSTYTASGANVLTFGAGSRLTVL.